What follows describes a single T cell receptor (beta chain). Its antigen is not identified. TCRdb keeps only in-frame clones here, not all; method: immunoSEQ multiplex PCR. The table records over 2 million clones, over 85% of them present only once. These data originate in a study of shared clonotypes between healthy human individuals. Overall study findings and caveats: Sharing across four donors was highest in naive CD4 (around 5%) and lowest in memory CD8 (roughly 0.4%).

Only CD45RO-negative cells positively selected for CCR7 counted as naive CD8 cells, so terminally differentiated effector memory CD45RA+ cells were excluded. The CDR3 extends over 13 amino acids. The germline V gene has CDR1 MNHEY and CDR2 SMNVEV (reference sequence). The germline V and J ends were trimmed by 8 bases and 6 bases, with 13 bases remaining between them. The sequencing input was naive CD8+ T cells sorted from blood. J is TRBJ1-4 and V is TRBV27; D not resolved. The receptor was isolated from a man between 18 and 35 years old in good health. The CDR3 nucleotides read TGTGCCAGCTTCGCCTTTAACGATGAAAAACTGTTTTTT. Translating it yields CASFAFNDEKLFF.